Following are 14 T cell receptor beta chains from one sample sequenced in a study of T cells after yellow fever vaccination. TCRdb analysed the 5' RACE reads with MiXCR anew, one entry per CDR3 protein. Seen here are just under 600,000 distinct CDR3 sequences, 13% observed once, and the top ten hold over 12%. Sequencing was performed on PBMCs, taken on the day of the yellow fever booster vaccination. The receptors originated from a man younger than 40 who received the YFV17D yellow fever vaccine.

This CDR3 is CASAESGRSNEQFF. In DNA, the CDR3 is TGTGCCTCCGCAGAGAGCGGGAGGTCTAATGAGCAGTTCTTC. This rearrangement joins TRBV3-1 to TRBJ2-1; 9 bases match TRBD2. Germline loops: CDR1 LGHDT, CDR2 YNNKEL (reference sequence). The CDR3 sequence is 14 residues long. Trimming took 11 bases from V and 7 from J; bases not matched to a gene: 12.

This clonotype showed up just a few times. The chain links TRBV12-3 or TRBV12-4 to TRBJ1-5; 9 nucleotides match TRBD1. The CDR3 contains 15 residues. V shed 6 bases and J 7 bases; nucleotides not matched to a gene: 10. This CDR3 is CASSPQGAAAQPQHF. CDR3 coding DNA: TGTGCCAGCAGCCCACAGGGGGCGGCCGCGCAGCCCCAGCATTTT.

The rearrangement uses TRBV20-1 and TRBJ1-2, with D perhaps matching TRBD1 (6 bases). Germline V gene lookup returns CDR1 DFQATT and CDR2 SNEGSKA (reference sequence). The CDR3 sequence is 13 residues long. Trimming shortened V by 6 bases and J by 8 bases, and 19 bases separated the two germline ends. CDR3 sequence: CSANHRDTGGYTF. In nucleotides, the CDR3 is TGCAGTGCCAATCACCGGGACACCGGAGGCTACACCTTC.

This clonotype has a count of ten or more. The CDR3 protein is CASREPDRGNTEAFF. CDR3 bases: TGTGCCAGCAGAGAACCGGACAGGGGAAACACTGAAGCTTTCTTT. The gene calls are TRBV4-2 and TRBJ1-1; 9 bases line up with TRBD1. After removal of 6 bases from V and 2 bases from J, the junction contained 7 bases not matched to a gene. The CDR3 has 15 residues. Germline V gene sequence: CDR1 LGHNA, CDR2 YNFKEQ.

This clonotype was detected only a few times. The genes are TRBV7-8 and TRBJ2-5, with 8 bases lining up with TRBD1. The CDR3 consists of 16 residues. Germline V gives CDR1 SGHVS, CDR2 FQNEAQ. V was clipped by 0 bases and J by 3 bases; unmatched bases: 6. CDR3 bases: TGTGCCAGCAGCTTAGCAAGCGGACAGGGTAAAGAGACCCAGTACTTC. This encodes CASSLASGQGKETQYF.

The CDR3 region has the DNA TGTGCCAGCAGCAGATGGGTTATCCTCCCTAACAATGAGCAGTTCTTC. Its translation: CASSRWVILPNNEQFF. The J gene is TRBJ2-1, the V gene TRBV21-1. TRBV21-1 is a pseudogene locus. CDR3 length equals 16 residues.

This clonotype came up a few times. CDR3 in DNA: TGCGCCAGCAGCTTGGTTACAGACTATGGCTACACCTTC. It encodes CASSLVTDYGYTF. This rearrangement joins TRBV5-1 to TRBJ1-2; D uncertain. CDR1 SGHRS and CDR2 YFSETQ come from the germline V gene. The CDR3 loop spans 13 amino acids. Trimming took 0 bases from V and 3 from J, leaving 6 bases between them.

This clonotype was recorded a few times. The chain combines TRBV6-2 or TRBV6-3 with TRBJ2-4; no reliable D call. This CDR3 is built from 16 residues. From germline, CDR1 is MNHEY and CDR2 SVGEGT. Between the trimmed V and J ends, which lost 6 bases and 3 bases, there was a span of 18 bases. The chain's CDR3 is CASSSVSPTSKNIQYF. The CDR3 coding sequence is TGTGCCAGCAGCTCTGTCTCACCGACGAGCAAAAACATTCAGTACTTC.

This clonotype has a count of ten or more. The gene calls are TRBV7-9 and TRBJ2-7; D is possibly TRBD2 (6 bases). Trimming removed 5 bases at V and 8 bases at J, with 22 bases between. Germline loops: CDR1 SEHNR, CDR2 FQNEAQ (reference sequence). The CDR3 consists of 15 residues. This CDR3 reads CASSPYSQGGVKQYF. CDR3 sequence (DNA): TGTGCCAGCAGCCCTTACTCGCAGGGCGGGGTCAAGCAGTACTTC.

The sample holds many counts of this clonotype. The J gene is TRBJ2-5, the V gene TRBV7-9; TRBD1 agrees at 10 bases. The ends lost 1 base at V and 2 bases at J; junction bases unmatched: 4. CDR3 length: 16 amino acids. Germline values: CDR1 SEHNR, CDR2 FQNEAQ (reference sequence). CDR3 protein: CASSLGDRGLQETQYF. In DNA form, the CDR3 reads TGTGCCAGCAGCTTAGGGGACAGGGGCCTTCAAGAGACCCAGTACTTC.

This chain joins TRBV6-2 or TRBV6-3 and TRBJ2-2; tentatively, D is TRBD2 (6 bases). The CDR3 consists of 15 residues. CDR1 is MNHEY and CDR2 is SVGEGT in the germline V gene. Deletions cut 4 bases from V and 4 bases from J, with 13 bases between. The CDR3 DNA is TGTGCCAGCAGTTTCCGGAAAGCGGGCACCGGGGAGCTGTTTTTT. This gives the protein CASSFRKAGTGELFF.

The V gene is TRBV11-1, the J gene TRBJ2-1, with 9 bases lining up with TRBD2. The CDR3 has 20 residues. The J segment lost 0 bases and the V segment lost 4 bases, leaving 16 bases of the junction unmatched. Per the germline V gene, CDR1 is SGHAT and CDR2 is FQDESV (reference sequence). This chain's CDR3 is CASSSNGAGGPARSYNEQFF. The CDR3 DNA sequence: TGTGCCAGCAGCTCCAACGGGGCGGGAGGGCCTGCGCGCTCCTACAATGAGCAGTTCTTC.

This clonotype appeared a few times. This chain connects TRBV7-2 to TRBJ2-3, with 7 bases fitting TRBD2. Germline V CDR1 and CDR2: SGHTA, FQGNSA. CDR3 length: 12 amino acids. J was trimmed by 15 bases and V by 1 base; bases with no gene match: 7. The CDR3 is CASSLETGGGYF. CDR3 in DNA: TGTGCCAGCAGCTTAGAGACGGGAGGAGGCTATTTT.

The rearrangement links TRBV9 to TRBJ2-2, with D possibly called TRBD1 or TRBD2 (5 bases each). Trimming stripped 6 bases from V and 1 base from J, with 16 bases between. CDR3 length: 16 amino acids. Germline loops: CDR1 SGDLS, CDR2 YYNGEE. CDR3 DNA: TGTGCCAGCACCCTTGGGACGAAAATGAACACCGGGGAGCTGTTTTTT. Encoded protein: CASTLGTKMNTGELFF.